This is a list of T cell receptor beta chains from one sample in a study of regulatory T cells in long-lasting Graves disease. In TCRdb, the multiplex PCR reads were re-called with MiXCR into one record per CDR3 protein. The sample lists roughly 530,000 distinct CDR3 sequences, 15% to 20% occurring once. This sample was also put to use in a study of T cells in Graves' hyperthyroidism and ophthalmopathy.

This material consisted of peripheral blood mononuclear cells (PBMCs), taken at new diagnosis, from a patient treated with antithyroid drugs. These receptors came from a woman aged 35-65 years with Graves disease. Each CDR3 is given with its conserved first and last residue. D genes are given only for firm matches.

v_call: TRBV30
j_call: TRBJ1-1
d_call: TRBD1
cdr3_aa: CAWRTGVTEAFF

v_call: TRBV12-3/TRBV12-4
j_call: TRBJ1-1
d_call: NA
cdr3_aa: CASSPPTLGMNTEAFF

v_call: TRBV5-4
j_call: TRBJ1-1
d_call: NA
cdr3_aa: CASSSPSGVLNTEAFF

v_call: TRBV28
j_call: TRBJ1-2
d_call: NA
cdr3_aa: CASRRTEGRNYGYTF

v_call: TRBV3-1
j_call: TRBJ2-7
d_call: TRBD1
cdr3_aa: CASSHWDRYEQYF

v_call: TRBV5-5
j_call: TRBJ2-7
d_call: TRBD1
cdr3_aa: CASSPAMGQGRQEQYF

v_call: TRBV4-2
j_call: TRBJ2-3
d_call: TRBD2
cdr3_aa: CASSQGLAGDTQYF

v_call: TRBV12-3/TRBV12-4
j_call: TRBJ1-4
d_call: TRBD1
cdr3_aa: CASSPLTGAEKLFF

v_call: TRBV2
j_call: TRBJ2-5
d_call: NA
cdr3_aa: CASSDVSAQETQYF

v_call: TRBV15
j_call: TRBJ1-3
d_call: NA
cdr3_aa: CATSLNPGSGNTIYF

v_call: TRBV24-1
j_call: TRBJ1-2
d_call: NA
cdr3_aa: CATSDLTGQGYTF

v_call: TRBV11-2
j_call: TRBJ2-7
d_call: TRBD1
cdr3_aa: CASSFLGQGRGEQYF

v_call: TRBV5-1
j_call: TRBJ1-2
d_call: NA
cdr3_aa: CASALGVSGYTF

v_call: TRBV3-1
j_call: TRBJ1-1
d_call: TRBD1
cdr3_aa: CASSLGTGGLNTEAFF

v_call: TRBV10-1
j_call: TRBJ2-3
d_call: TRBD2
cdr3_aa: CASTESDLKLAGESGDTQYF